This T cell receptor beta chain was retrieved from a study of blood T cell repertoires in COVID-19. Turning to the study itself: In each case, the material was cDNA or gDNA derived from T cells, B-cell-depleted T cells, or PBMCs.

Some clones are missing from TCRdb's copy, which holds only in-frame ones; the method was immunoSEQ multiplex PCR. The sample lists roughly 80,000 clones; about 86% were seen once. Germline CDR1 reads SGHTA; CDR2 reads FQGNSA. The CDR3 covers 16 residues. The V end was cut by 5 bases, the J end by 6 bases, with 20 bases between. This clonotype was sampled from a man older than 75 in a cohort sampled during active COVID-19. The sequenced material came from peripheral blood. The V call is TRBV7-2, the J call TRBJ2-1; tentative D call: TRBD1 (6 bases). CDR3 sequence: CASSLMGARVGNEQFF. CDR3 bases: TGTGCCAGCAGCCTAATGGGGGCTCGGGTTGGCAATGAGCAGTTCTTC.